At least ten counts were recorded for the clone carrying this T cell receptor (beta chain). The CDR3 is 17 amino acids. The V gene's germline CDR1 is MGHRA and CDR2 YSYEKL. With 1 base removed from V and 5 bases from J, the gap between germline ends came to 17 bases. The CDR3 regions of TCR beta were amplified from RNA transcripts. Primed by the HTBI set, a first-round RT-PCR was run on the TCR CDR3. TCRdb processed the multiplex PCR reads anew with MiXCR; each CDR3 protein has one entry. The sample yields some 150,000 distinct CDR3 sequences, 22% seen once. The sample comes from a study of T cells in Graves' hyperthyroidism and ophthalmopathy.

The sample comprised blood. This clonotype was obtained from a woman aged 50 to 60 with Graves' hyperthyroidism that later progressed to Graves' ophthalmopathy. This chain uses TRBV4-1 with TRBJ1-4; D perhaps matches TRBD1 (5 bases). The CDR3: CASSQGYKGRLNEKLFF. In nucleotides, the CDR3 is TGCGCCAGCAGCCAAGGTTATAAGGGACGGCTCAATGAAAAACTGTTTTTT.